The 29 T cell receptor beta chains presented below share a single source sample, sequenced in a study of a mutant IDH1 vaccine in newly diagnosed glioma (dated by TCRdb to the early 2020s). The time point label on this specimen signifies: week 11, during vaccination. A 20-mer mutant IDH1 peptide at 300 micrograms in Montanide made up each vaccine dose, which was injected subcutaneously together with topical imiquimod. These receptors have no identified antigens. Libraries were constructed by the immunoSEQ multiplex PCR assay. TCRdb carries this immuneACCESS record with in-frame sequences only. Its versions omit some clonotypes, under half of them owing to an unresolved V gene in the studies checked, with the rest unexplained. For this sample the table gives 34,000 or so clones, of which approximately 78% were detected only once. Clones ranked in the top ten supply approximately 24% of the sample.

The starting material was PBMCs, obtained from a glioma patient whose treatment included an IDH1 peptide vaccine. The receptors here all came from a man aged 25 to 40 with glioma.

This rearrangement joins TRBV10-3 to TRBJ1-2; D is ambiguous. The CDR3 spans 13 residues. The V and J ends lost 6 bases and 2 bases respectively, with 10 bases between them. Germline CDR1 is ENHRY and CDR2 is SYGVKD. The CDR3 here is CAISPEGNYGYTF. The CDR3, as DNA: TGTGCCATCAGCCCAGAGGGAAACTATGGCTACACCTTC.

This clone has a handful of counts. Here the CDR3 DNA reads TGTGCCTGGAGTGTACACGCCGGTAGCAATCAGCCCCAGCATTTT. Its protein product is CAWSVHAGSNQPQHF. The rearrangement links TRBV30 to TRBJ1-5; no firm D call. Trimming left V 0 bases short and J 0 bases short, with 9 bases between. The CDR3 contains 15 residues. Germline loops: CDR1 GTSNPN, CDR2 SVGIG (reference sequence). The variable domain in full, with the rest retrieved from reference TRBV30 and TRBJ1-5, is SQTIHQWPATLVQPVGSPLSLECTVEGTSNPNLYWYRQAAGRGLQLLFYSVGIGQISSEVPQNLSASRPQDRQFILSSKKLLLSDSGFYLCAWSVHAGSNQPQHFGDGTRLSIL.

The rearrangement joins TRBV6-6 to TRBJ1-5; D may be TRBD1 (5 bases). This CDR3 region has 13 residues. From germline, CDR1 is MNHNY and CDR2 SVGAGI (reference sequence). Trimming took 5 bases from V and 1 from J, leaving 6 bases between them. CDR3 sequence: CASSGDSNQPQHF. Written as DNA, the CDR3 is TGTGCCAGCAGTGGGGACAGCAATCAGCCCCAGCATTTT.

The genes are TRBV4-3 and TRBJ2-5; the D gene is possibly TRBD1 (6 bases). The germline gives CDR1 LGHNA, CDR2 YSLEER. The CDR3 runs to 15 residues. Trimming cost V 3 bases and J 5 bases, with 16 bases left between them. CDR3 DNA: TGCGCCAGCAGCCAGGGGGCCTCGCCCCGGGAGACCCAGTACTTC. It translates to CASSQGASPRETQYF.

This clone was counted a single time. The chain uses TRBV14 and TRBJ1-2, with 7 bases identical to TRBD1. The V segment lost 2 bases and the J segment 8 bases; nucleotides outside the gene matches: 5. CDR3 size: 13 residues. The V gene's germline CDR1 is SGHDN and CDR2 FVKESK. The CDR3 is CASSQLRDSGYTF. The CDR3 nucleotides read TGTGCCAGCAGCCAACTCCGGGACAGCGGCTACACCTTC.

The chain carries TRBV10-1 and TRBJ2-5; D remains ambiguous. The CDR3 loop spans 13 amino acids. Trimming left V 8 bases short and J 2 bases short, with 12 bases between. Germline V gene sequence: CDR1 WNHNN, CDR2 SYGVQD (reference sequence). In DNA, the CDR3 is TGCGCCAGCTCGAGGACGGAGCAAGAGACCCAGTACTTC. Translated: CASSRTEQETQYF.

V gene TRBV30 combines with J gene TRBJ1-6; D remains ambiguous. There are 13 residues in the CDR3. V was clipped by 2 bases and J by 5 bases, with 7 bases between them. CDR1 is GTSNPN, CDR2 SVGIG, per germline (reference sequence). The CDR3 coding sequence is TGTGCCTGGAGTCCCAGTGATAATTCACCCCTCCACTTT. It encodes CAWSPSDNSPLHF. Drawing the rest from reference TRBV30 and TRBJ1-6, the complete variable domain is SQTIHQWPATLVQPVGSPLSLECTVEGTSNPNLYWYRQAAGRGLQLLFYSVGIGQISSEVPQNLSASRPQDRQFILSSKKLLLSDSGFYLCAWSPSDNSPLHFGNGTRLTVT.

V and J are TRBV15 and TRBJ2-1, with D perhaps TRBD2 (6 bases). Trimming cost V 4 bases and J 5 bases, with 15 bases left between them. Looked up from germline, CDR1 is LNHNV and CDR2 is YYDKDF (reference sequence). The CDR3 has 15 residues. CDR3 nucleotides: TGTGCCACCAGCACAGACCAGCGGGCCCACAATGAGCAGTTCTTC. Its protein product is CATSTDQRAHNEQFF.

This clone came up once. V is TRBV7-2 and J is TRBJ2-7, with TRBD1 matching 9 bases. J was trimmed by 5 bases and V by 5 bases; bases with no gene match: 10. Germline V gene sequence: CDR1 SGHTA, CDR2 FQGNSA. The CDR3 totals 15 residues. The CDR3: CASSETPGQGNEQYF. CDR3 DNA sequence: TGTGCCAGCAGCGAAACCCCGGGACAGGGAAACGAGCAGTACTTC.

This chain joins TRBV13 and TRBJ2-1, with TRBD2 identical over 8 bases. Germline trimming cut 0 bases from V and 2 bases from J; bases unmatched to any gene: 3. Looked up from germline, CDR1 is PRHDT and CDR2 is FYEKMQ (reference sequence). CDR3 size: 16 residues. The CDR3 nucleotides read TGTGCCAGCAGCTTAGGTTCGGGGGGGGCCTACAATGAGCAGTTCTTC. As protein: CASSLGSGGAYNEQFF.

The V and J genes are TRBV4-1 and TRBJ2-7; D is unresolved. Trimming cost V 1 base and J 2 bases, with 12 bases left between them. There are 15 residues in the CDR3. Germline V gene lookup returns CDR1 MGHRA and CDR2 YSYEKL. DNA of the CDR3: TGCGCCAGCAGCCAAGGCCCTTGGTCCCCCTACGAGCAGTACTTC. Translation: CASSQGPWSPYEQYF.

The chain recombines TRBV4-1 with TRBJ1-1; 8 bases line up with TRBD1. Trimming removed 2 bases from V and 1 base from J; junction bases left unmatched: 6. Germline values: CDR1 MGHRA, CDR2 YSYEKL. This CDR3 contains 16 residues. The CDR3 loop is CASSQSNRGGNTEAFF. DNA of the CDR3: TGCGCCAGCAGCCAATCGAACAGGGGGGGGAACACTGAAGCTTTCTTT.

This clone was picked up a small number of times. The rearrangement joins TRBV7-2 to TRBJ2-4; D unresolved. The CDR3 has 16 residues. Germline V gives CDR1 SGHTA, CDR2 FQGNSA. V gave up 5 bases and J gave up 0 bases, with 14 bases separating them. This CDR3 reads CASSPTREAAKNIQYF. The CDR3 DNA reads as TGTGCCAGCAGCCCCACCCGAGAGGCAGCCAAAAACATTCAGTACTTC.

The rearrangement links TRBV5-1 to TRBJ2-1, with TRBD2 as a possible D gene (6 bases). Germline V CDR1 and CDR2: SGHRS, YFSETQ. V lost 3 bases, J lost 0 bases, and 10 bases lay in between. The CDR3 spans 15 residues. The CDR3 nucleotides read TGCGCCAGCAGCTACCGACTAGACTCCTACAATGAGCAGTTCTTC. It is translated as CASSYRLDSYNEQFF.

The chain uses TRBV4-1 and TRBJ1-2; possibly TRBD1 for D (6 bases). The germline gives CDR1 MGHRA, CDR2 YSYEKL. V lost 0 bases and J 2 bases, leaving 16 bases between the germline ends. This CDR3 comprises 17 residues. In nucleotides, the CDR3 is TGCGCCAGCAGCCAAGATTGGGGGGCGGATTTAAACTATGGCTACACCTTC. This gives the protein CASSQDWGADLNYGYTF.

This chain uses TRBV11-2 with TRBJ2-3, with a possible D match to TRBD1 (5 bases). The V end lost 4 bases, the J end lost 3 bases, and 14 bases lay between the germline ends. The CDR3 is 15 amino acids. CDR1 and CDR2 from the germline V gene are SGHAT and FQNNGV. As DNA, the CDR3 is TGTGCCAGCAGCTCCTTGGCAGGGTTGACAGATACGCAGTATTTT. Protein sequence: CASSSLAGLTDTQYF.

This chain joins TRBV29-1 and TRBJ2-3, with 7 bases matching TRBD2. The CDR3 totals 13 residues. CDR1 and CDR2 (germline): SQVTM, ANQGSEA. The CDR3 DNA sequence: TGCATGGTCCGGGACTATCCCACAGATACGCAGTATTTT. Translated, it gives CMVRDYPTDTQYF.

The chain couples TRBV11-1 to TRBJ1-1, with a possible D match to TRBD1 (5 bases). Deletions cut 7 bases from V and 5 bases from J, with 11 bases between. CDR1 and CDR2 (germline): SGHAT, FQDESV (reference sequence). The CDR3 has 12 residues. CDR3 loop: CASTRDGTEAFF. CDR3 nucleotides: TGTGCCAGCACTAGGGACGGGACTGAAGCTTTCTTT.

CDR3 in DNA: TGTGCCAGCAGTTTAAAATATGAGCAGTTCTTC. Protein sequence: CASSLKYEQFF. The chain recombines TRBV28 with TRBJ2-1; D gene unclear. The CDR3 is 11 amino acids. From germline, CDR1 is MDHEN and CDR2 SYDVKM. V lost 2 bases, J lost 8 bases, and 4 bases lay in between.

The chain combines TRBV30 with TRBJ1-4; 9 bases fit TRBD1. This CDR3 region has 14 residues. CDR1 is GTSNPN and CDR2 is SVGIG in the germline V gene (reference sequence). The junction had 3 bases not matched to a gene; V was cut back by 2 bases and J by 5 bases. As DNA, the CDR3 is TGTGCCTGGAGTACCGGGACAGGGAATGAAAAACTGTTTTTT. This codes for CAWSTGTGNEKLFF.

This clone was seen more than once but under ten times. The rearrangement joins TRBV9 to TRBJ1-2, with 9 bases that match TRBD1. Trimming removed 3 bases from V and 6 bases from J; junction bases left unmatched: 3. The CDR3 is 13 amino acids. Germline V gives CDR1 SGDLS, CDR2 YYNGEE. In DNA form, the CDR3 reads TGTGCCAGCAGCGAGGACAGGGGCCATGGCTACACCTTC. It encodes CASSEDRGHGYTF.

V is TRBV7-8 and J is TRBJ2-7; D might be TRBD1 (6 bases). V shed 6 bases and J shed 9 bases, with 18 bases lying between them. This CDR3 spans 13 amino acids. The germline gives CDR1 SGHVS, CDR2 FQNEAQ. The CDR3 sequence is CASSLSGTLWQYF. The CDR3 DNA reads TGTGCCAGCAGTTTGTCCGGGACACTTTGGCAGTACTTC.

The chain employs TRBV18 and TRBJ2-7; the match to TRBD2 covers 13 bases. Trimming at V came to 4 bases and at J to 0 bases, leaving 12 bases not matched to a gene. The CDR3 extends over 19 amino acids. Germline V lookup: CDR1 KGHSH, CDR2 LQKENI. The CDR3 DNA sequence: TGTGCCAGCTCACATAGGGGGGGACTAGCGGGAATGAGCTCCTACGAGCAGTACTTC. Its translation is CASSHRGGLAGMSSYEQYF. The whole variable domain, filled in from reference TRBV18 and TRBJ2-7, reads NAGVMQNPRHLVRRRGQEARLRCSPMKGHSHVYWYRQLPEEGLKFMVYLQKENIIDESGMPKERFSAEFPKEGPSILRIQQVVRGDSAAYFCASSHRGGLAGMSSYEQYFGPGTRLTVT.

V is TRBV4-1 and J is TRBJ2-6, with D possibly being TRBD1 (5 bases). Germline V gives CDR1 MGHRA, CDR2 YSYEKL. The CDR3 has 17 amino acids. Between the trimmed V and J ends, which lost 3 bases and 0 bases, there was a span of 12 bases. CDR3 sequence reads: CASSHWTLGSGANVLTF. The CDR3 region has the DNA TGCGCCAGCAGCCACTGGACATTAGGCTCTGGGGCCAACGTCCTGACTTTC.

The CDR3 sequence is CAWTVGTGELFF. The CDR3 bases are TGTGCCTGGACAGTAGGCACCGGGGAGCTGTTTTTT. This chain joins TRBV30 and TRBJ2-2; D unresolved. The CDR3 is 12 amino acids. Trimming left V 4 bases short and J 4 bases short, with 7 bases between. The V gene's germline CDR1 is GTSNPN and CDR2 SVGIG (reference sequence).

The V gene is TRBV11-2, the J gene TRBJ1-4, with 7 bases that match TRBD1. The CDR3 runs 14 residues. The germline V gene encodes CDR1 SGHAT and CDR2 FQNNGV. Unmatched junction bases numbered 5, after V lost 5 bases and J lost 5 bases. CDR3: CASSRRDSNEKLFF. CDR3 DNA: TGTGCCAGCAGCCGACGGGACAGCAATGAAAAACTGTTTTTT.

This clone was seen a handful of times. The chain couples TRBV7-9 to TRBJ1-5; D is ambiguous. Trimming removed 3 bases from V and 5 bases from J, with 11 bases in between. CDR1 is SEHNR and CDR2 is FQNEAQ in the germline V gene (reference sequence). The CDR3 is 14 amino acids. The CDR3 bases are TGTGCCAGCAGCTTGCCCGGGAGCCATCAGCCCCAGCATTTT. Translated: CASSLPGSHQPQHF.

In its sample, this clone was seen once. The chain links TRBV6-1 to TRBJ2-7; maybe TRBD2 (5 bases). Trimming removed 6 bases at V and 6 bases at J, with 21 bases between. Germline V gene data show CDR1 as MNHNS and CDR2 as SASEGT. The CDR3 length is 15 residues. The DNA of the CDR3 is TGTGCCAGCAGGGCAGAGATCTCGGACTTTAGCGAGCAGTACTTC. Protein sequence: CASRAEISDFSEQYF.

CDR3 loop: CASSLSDTGMSNQPQHF. In nucleotides, the CDR3 is TGTGCCAGCAGCTTATCGGACACGGGAATGAGCAATCAGCCCCAGCATTTT. The chain recombines TRBV7-9 with TRBJ1-5, with a weak D call TRBD1 (5 bases). This CDR3 contains 17 residues. CDR1 and CDR2 from the germline V gene are SEHNR and FQNEAQ (reference sequence). The V and J ends lost 2 bases and 1 base respectively, with 15 bases between them.